A selection of T cell receptor beta chains follows, all from one sample in a study of beta chain features in type 1 diabetes. The protocol was immunoSEQ multiplex PCR, while the TCRdb copy is restricted to in-frame clones and leaves out a portion. The top ten hold about 0.1% of the sample, which has about 160,000 clones, roughly 60% seen once. The sequencing input was naive CD4+ T cells from blood. These receptors were taken from a man younger than 45 with type 1 diabetes. Each CDR3 is given with its conserved first and last residue. Fields, in order: D gene, clone size, V gene, J gene, CDR3 DNA, CDR3 protein. D genes are given only for firm matches. Where a row states a size, it is once, few, many or the class of an expanded clone; other rows omit it.

-	-	TRBV30	TRBJ1-6	TGTGCCTGGATGTCAGAGGGCTCCTATAATTCACCCCTCCACTTT	CAWMSEGSYNSPLHF
TRBD2	-	TRBV9	TRBJ2-3	TGTGCCAGCAGCCGTAGCGGAACTAGCGGGAACACAGATACGCAGTATTTT	CASSRSGTSGNTDTQYF
-	-	TRBV9	TRBJ2-3	TGTGCCAGCAGCGCGATGGGACTCCCCTCGGATACGCAGTATTTT	CASSAMGLPSDTQYF
TRBD1	-	TRBV9	TRBJ2-1	TGTGCCAGCAGCCCACCAGGACAGGATCAGCAGTTCTTC	CASSPPGQDQQFF
-	-	TRBV30	TRBJ2-2	TGTGCCTGGAGCCGGGGCGCCTCGAACACCGGGGAGCTGTTTTTT	CAWSRGASNTGELFF
-	-	TRBV11-2	TRBJ2-3	TGTGCCAGCAGCCGGGGCGGTAGCACAGATACGCAGTATTTT	CASSRGGSTDTQYF
-	-	TRBV18	TRBJ2-1	TGTGCCAGCTCACCAGACTCGAGCTCCTACAATGAGCAGTTCTTC	CASSPDSSSYNEQFF
-	-	TRBV7-9	TRBJ2-1	TGTGCCAGCAGCAGCCCGGTCCTCCTTTCCTTCAATGAGCAGTTCTTC	CASSSPVLLSFNEQFF
TRBD2	-	TRBV29-1	TRBJ2-1	TGCAGCGTTGAAGGCCGCGGGGGAGGATACAATGAGCAGTTCTTC	CSVEGRGGGYNEQFF
-	-	TRBV6-5	TRBJ2-7	TGTGCCAGCAGTTACCTGGCGGGGACCCACGAGCAGTACTTC	CASSYLAGTHEQYF
TRBD2	-	TRBV30	TRBJ2-1	TGTGCCTGGGGGACTAGTCTGAATGAGCAGTTCTTC	CAWGTSLNEQFF
-	-	TRBV1	TRBJ2-7	TGCACCAGCAGCCAAGATATAGCGGGGGAGACCTACGAGCAGTACTTC	CTSSQDIAGETYEQYF
TRBD1	-	TRBV30	TRBJ2-4	TGTGCCTCTCTACGGACAGGGCCAAACATTCAGTACTTC	CASLRTGPNIQYF
-	-	TRBV7-9	TRBJ1-2	TGTGCCAGCAGCATGGACCGGCACTATGGCTACACCTTC	CASSMDRHYGYTF
-	-	TRBV25-1	TRBJ1-2	TGTGCCAGCAGTGATTCCCCGGCCGTGGGCTACACCTTC	CASSDSPAVGYTF
-	-	TRBV6-1	TRBJ2-6	TGTGCCAGCAGTGAGGCCATGGTGGGGTACGCTGGGGCCAACGTCCTGACTTTC	CASSEAMVGYAGANVLTF
-	-	TRBV6-5	TRBJ1-2	TGTGCCAGCAGTACGTCCAGGGGACACTATGGCTACACCTTC	CASSTSRGHYGYTF
TRBD1	-	TRBV7-9	TRBJ1-2	TGTGCCAGCAGCTCTTACAGGGGAGAGAGTGGCTACACCTTC	CASSSYRGESGYTF
TRBD1	-	TRBV11-2	TRBJ2-6	TGTGCCAGCAGCTATTTGACAGGGGCGAGCTCTGGGGCCAACGTCCTGACTTTC	CASSYLTGASSGANVLTF
-	once	TRBV29-1	TRBJ2-7	TGCAGCGTTGTATTCGGGACCTCCTACGAGCAGTACTTC	CSVVFGTSYEQYF
-	-	TRBV7-2	TRBJ2-7	TGTGCCAGCAGCTTTCACACGGGCGAGCAGTACTTC	CASSFHTGEQYF
-	-	TRBV7-8	TRBJ1-1	TGTGCCAGCAGCTTGGGACACCAGAACACTGAAGCTTTCTTT	CASSLGHQNTEAFF
-	few	TRBV14	TRBJ1-4	TGTGCCAGCAGCCCCCGAACAGGGCCGAAAGCTAATGAAAAACTGTTTTTT	CASSPRTGPKANEKLFF
TRBD2	once	TRBV30	TRBJ2-3	TGTGCCTGGAGTCCCGGGACTAGCGGCTACACAGATACGCAGTATTTT	CAWSPGTSGYTDTQYF
-	-	TRBV29-1	TRBJ2-2	TGCAGCTTTAGTCCTAGCCTAAACACCGGGGAGCTGTTTTTT	CSFSPSLNTGELFF
TRBD2	few	TRBV30	TRBJ2-3	TGTGCCTGGAGTGGGGCCGGGAGGGATACGCAGTATTTT	CAWSGAGRDTQYF
TRBD2	-	TRBV28	TRBJ2-3	TGTGCCAGCAGTTTATCTAGCGGGGGGTCTTCTGGCACAGATACGCAGTATTTT	CASSLSSGGSSGTDTQYF
-	-	TRBV29-1	TRBJ1-1	TGCAGCGTGAATCAGGGGAGCACTGAAGCTTTCTTT	CSVNQGSTEAFF
-	-	TRBV7-9	TRBJ1-1	TGTGCCAGCAGCACAAGCCCTGGAAAACGGGTCACTGAAGCTTTCTTT	CASSTSPGKRVTEAFF
TRBD1	few	TRBV30	TRBJ1-2	TGTGCCTGGAGTGTGCAGGGGGCTGGCTACACCTTC	CAWSVQGAGYTF
-	-	TRBV9	TRBJ1-1	TGTGCCAGCAGCGAAGCAACAGGGAAAGTCACTGAAGCTTTCTTT	CASSEATGKVTEAFF
TRBD1	few	TRBV29-1	TRBJ2-1	TGCAGCGTTGCATCCCAGGGGGCGCGGTACAATGAGCAGTTCTTC	CSVASQGARYNEQFF
-	few	TRBV25-1	TRBJ1-2	TGTGCCAGCAGTGAATCCGATGGCAGGCGTGACCGTGGCTACACCTTC	CASSESDGRRDRGYTF
-	-	TRBV30	TRBJ1-1	TGTGCCTGGAGGGCCCCGGGGAAGGAGAACACTGAAGCTTTCTTT	CAWRAPGKENTEAFF
-	-	TRBV6-6	TRBJ2-5	TGTGCCAGCAGAGCAGGTGGTCATGCGGAGACCCAGTACTTC	CASRAGGHAETQYF
-	-	TRBV30	TRBJ2-7	TGTGCCTGGAGTGTACAGGGCTACGAGCAGTACTTC	CAWSVQGYEQYF
-	-	TRBV7-2	TRBJ2-3	TGTGCCAGCACCGCGGGCCAGGCAGATACGCAGTATTTT	CASTAGQADTQYF